One sample yielded the 16 T cell receptor beta chains listed below, sequenced in a study of regulatory T cells in long-lasting Graves disease. To make TCR beta libraries, researchers used iRepertoire HTBI primers and Arm-PCR of CDR3 regions. TCRdb redid the calling of the multiplex PCR reads with MiXCR, one entry per CDR3 protein. Found here are hundreds of thousands of distinct CDR3 sequences, 21% of them singletons; the top ten hold roughly an eighth. Time point reported: persistent/refractory GD, antithyroid drugs over 5 years with positive TRAb. Preparation of the TCR library used RNA extracted from PBMCs. The material sequenced was peripheral blood mononuclear cells (PBMCs), taken when the disease was refractory, from a patient treated with antithyroid drugs. The receptors shown here come from a female donor with Graves disease.

This chain uses TRBV2 with TRBJ1-6, with 7 positions matching TRBD1. This CDR3 spans 13 amino acids. Germline loops: CDR1 SNHLY, CDR2 FYNNEI. V shed 7 bases, J shed 7 bases, and the junction held 4 bases outside the gene matches. The CDR3 DNA sequence: TGTGCCAGCAAAGGGACAGCGAATTCACCCCTCCACTTT. Amino acids: CASKGTANSPLHF. The whole variable domain, remainder taken from reference TRBV2 and TRBJ1-6, is EPEVTQTPSHQVTQMGQEVILRCVPISNHLYFYWYRQILGQKVEFLVSFYNNEISEKSEIFDDQFSVERPDGSNFTLKIRSTKLEDSAMYFCASKGTANSPLHFGNGTRLTVT.

The chain has TRBV7-9 and TRBJ1-6; possibly TRBD1 for D (5 bases). The V gene lost 9 bases and the J gene lost 1 base, with 10 bases spanning the gap. The CDR3 contains 14 residues. CDR1 is SEHNR and CDR2 is FQNEAQ in the germline V gene (reference sequence). The CDR3 loop reads CASPGASYNSPLHF. The CDR3 coding sequence is TGTGCCAGTCCCGGGGCATCCTATAATTCACCCCTCCACTTT.

With respect to this clonotype: A much larger clonotype is one base distant, so this may be a read error. The rearrangement links TRBV20-1 to TRBJ2-5; the match to TRBD2 covers 7 bases. The CDR3 length is 12 residues. The germline CDR1 and CDR2 sequences are DFQATT and SNEGSKA (reference sequence). In DNA form, the CDR3 reads TGCAGCATTTTACTAGCGAAAGAGACCCAGTACTTC. Protein product: CSILLAKETQYF.

As regards this clonotype: The conserved phenylalanine or tryptophan is not found at the CDR3 terminus, so this likely reflects a read error. CDR3: CASSITSGATYEQYL. The CDR3 bases are TGTGCCAGCAGCATAACTAGCGGGGCAACCTACGAGCAGTACCTC. The chain joins TRBV12-3 or TRBV12-4 to TRBJ2-7, with 10 bases lining up with TRBD2. The CDR3 length is 15 residues. J gave up 2 bases and V 6 bases, and 7 bases lay outside the gene matches.

This clonotype was picked up many times. This sequence joins TRBV11-2 and TRBJ2-4, with no clear D. The CDR3 totals 16 residues. The germline gives CDR1 SGHAT, CDR2 FQNNGV. The ends were cut back, 3 bases at V and 7 bases at J, with 19 bases in the middle. The CDR3 DNA reads TGTGCCAGCAGCTTTAATCGGATCCGAATTATGAACATTCAGTACTTC. This translates into CASSFNRIRIMNIQYF.

This clonotype was counted ten times or more. The chain is built from TRBV28 and TRBJ1-6; the D is unclear. The germline V gene encodes CDR1 MDHEN and CDR2 SYDVKM. This CDR3 comprises 14 residues. With 2 bases removed from V and 7 bases from J, the gap between germline ends came to 9 bases. CDR3 DNA: TGTGCCAGCAGTTTAGGTGGTGAGAATTCACCCCTCCACTTT. It is translated as CASSLGGENSPLHF.

This clonotype was counted between two and nine times. The rearrangement joins TRBV11-2 to TRBJ2-2, with 13 positions matching TRBD2. Germline V gene sequence: CDR1 SGHAT, CDR2 FQNNGV. CDR3 length: 18 residues. J gave up 0 bases and V 3 bases, and 4 bases lay outside the gene matches. CDR3 region: CASSFRLAGGSNTGELFF. The CDR3 nucleotides are TGTGCCAGCAGCTTCCGACTAGCGGGAGGATCGAACACCGGGGAGCTGTTTTTT.

As to this clonotype: A single base separates this from a much larger clone, so it may be a read error. The rearrangement uses TRBV30 and TRBJ1-2; D call uncertain. The V gene's germline CDR1 is GTSNPN and CDR2 SVGIG (reference sequence). CDR3 size: 11 residues. CDR3 DNA: TGTGCCTGGGGGTCGAACTATGGCCACACCTTC. Residues: CAWGSNYGHTF.

V usage is TRBV18 and J usage is TRBJ1-4, with D unresolved. The CDR3 length is 16 residues. V shed 2 bases and J shed 7 bases, with 17 bases lying between them. Germline V lookup: CDR1 KGHSH, CDR2 LQKENI. The CDR3: CASSPVVTPSGEKLFF. In DNA form, the CDR3 reads TGTGCCAGCTCACCAGTTGTGACACCCTCGGGTGAAAAACTGTTTTTT.

This clonotype was detected only a few times. The CDR3 DNA reads as TGTGCCAGCAGCTTGAAAGGGACAGTCCAAGAGACCCAGTACTTC. Encoded protein: CASSLKGTVQETQYF. V and J are TRBV5-6 and TRBJ2-5; 7 bases agree with TRBD1. CDR3 length equals 15 residues. The V gene's germline CDR1 is SGHDT and CDR2 YYEEEE. V dropped 1 base and J dropped 1; count of bases not matched to a gene: 4. Full variable domain (rest looked up from reference TRBV5-6 and TRBJ2-5): DAGVTQSPTHLIKTRGQQVTLRCSPKSGHDTVSWYQQALGQGPQFIFQYYEEEERQRGNFPDRFSGHQFPNYSSELNVNALLLGDSALYLCASSLKGTVQETQYFGPGTRLLVL.

This clonotype has only a few counts. In DNA, the CDR3 is TGTGCCAGCAGGGTGGAGAGACGCGCTTGGCAAATGAACACTGAAGCTTTCTTT. Translation: CASRVERRAWQMNTEAFF. The rearrangement uses TRBV5-6 and TRBJ1-1; D not certain. This CDR3 has 18 residues. CDR1 is SGHDT, CDR2 YYEEEE, per germline. V lost 5 bases and J lost 0, with 23 bases in between.

The chain joins TRBV28 to TRBJ2-2; TRBD1 agrees at 7 bases. Trimming took 5 bases from V and 1 from J; bases not matched to a gene: 4. The CDR3 has 15 amino acids. CDR1 is MDHEN, CDR2 SYDVKM, per germline. Here the CDR3 DNA reads TGTGCCAGCAGTCAACGACAGGGGAACACCGGGGAGCTGTTTTTT. It translates to CASSQRQGNTGELFF.

The sample holds many counts of this clonotype. The chain joins TRBV28 to TRBJ2-4; tentative D call: TRBD1 (6 bases). The CDR3 sequence is 14 residues long. V dropped 7 bases and J dropped 9 bases, with 19 bases sitting between them. CDR1 is MDHEN and CDR2 is SYDVKM in the germline V gene. The CDR3 DNA sequence: TGTGCCAGCACACCACCGGCAGGGGCAGGCATTCAGTACTTC. Translation gives CASTPPAGAGIQYF. Complete variable domain (other parts from reference TRBV28 and TRBJ2-4): DVKVTQSSRYLVKRTGEKVFLECVQDMDHENMFWYRQDPGLGLRLIYFSYDVKMKEKGDIPEGYSVSREKKERFSLILESASTNQTSMYLCASTPPAGAGIQYFGAGTRLSVL.

This clonotype showed up many times. The J gene is TRBJ1-4, the V gene TRBV2, with D tentatively TRBD1 (6 bases). The length of the CDR3 is 16 residues. Germline CDR1 is SNHLY and CDR2 is FYNNEI. Trimming left V 4 bases short and J 8 bases short, with 20 bases between. CDR3 in amino acids: CASSVGSGTPREKLFF. CDR3 DNA sequence: TGTGCCAGCAGTGTAGGGAGCGGGACACCAAGGGAAAAACTGTTTTTT.

This clonotype was recorded at least ten times. The V and J genes are TRBV28 and TRBJ2-6; possible D gene TRBD1, 6 bases. This CDR3 region has 17 residues. From germline, CDR1 is MDHEN and CDR2 SYDVKM. Trimming took 2 bases from V and 2 from J, leaving 13 bases between them. CDR3 DNA: TGTGCCAGCAGTTTAACAGGGAAGGGCCCTGGGGCCAACGTCCTGACTTTC. Its translation is CASSLTGKGPGANVLTF. Based on the CDR3 plus reference TRBV28 and TRBJ2-6, the full variable domain is DVKVTQSSRYLVKRTGEKVFLECVQDMDHENMFWYRQDPGLGLRLIYFSYDVKMKEKGDIPEGYSVSREKKERFSLILESASTNQTSMYLCASSLTGKGPGANVLTFGAGSRLTVL.

Many counts were recorded for this clonotype. J is TRBJ2-5 and V is TRBV28; D unclear. V lost 6 bases and J 5 bases, leaving 13 bases between the germline ends. This CDR3 is built from 13 residues. Germline V lookup: CDR1 MDHEN, CDR2 SYDVKM. As DNA, the CDR3 is TGTGCCAGCAGACCCGGACCAGGCGAGACCCAGTACTTC. The encoded protein is CASRPGPGETQYF.